What follows are 13 T cell receptor beta chains derived from one specimen sequenced in a study of metastatic and nonmetastatic thyroid tumors. All patients were treatment-naive before thyroid surgery. TCRdb reassembled clones from the PCR reads with MiXCR. In the table there are roughly 9,200 clones, over 12% of which are singletons. Specimen: blood. The receptor set was obtained from a female donor with papillary thyroid cancer or a benign thyroid nodule (not recorded which). Some clones in this sample may be carry-over from other donors' samples.

This rearrangement joins TRBV7-3 to TRBJ2-5; D perhaps matches TRBD1 (7 bases). The CDR3 contains 14 residues. Germline CDR1 is SGHTA and CDR2 is FQGTGA. Trimming cost V 3 bases and J 5 bases, with 13 bases left between them. The CDR3 region is CASSFGGGGETQYF. As DNA, the CDR3 is TGTGCCAGCAGCTTCGGAGGGGGCGGGGAGACCCAGTACTTC.

This clone was seen a handful of times. This may stem from a read error, because a much larger clone lies one nucleotide away. The chain links TRBV11-1 to TRBJ2-6, with 7 positions matching TRBD1. Losses at the gene ends were 8 bases for V and 4 bases for J; bases not matched to a gene: 11. The germline CDR1 and CDR2 sequences are SGHAT and FQDESV (reference sequence). The CDR3 is 16 amino acids. CDR3 in amino acids: CASGPTGVSGANVLTF. The DNA of the CDR3 is TGTGCCAGCGGCCCTACAGGGGTTTCAGGGGCCAACGTCCTGACTTTC. The full variable domain, in which reference TRBV11-1 and TRBJ2-6 provide the parts outside the CDR3, is EAEVAQSPRYKITEKSQAVAFWCDPISGHATLYWYRQILGQGPELLVQFQDESVVDDSQLPKDRFSAERLKGVDSTLKIQPAELGDSAMYLCASGPTGVSGANVLTFGAGSRLTVL.

This clone came up many times. Other DNA sequences in this specimen translate into the identical CDR3. The chain has TRBV2 and TRBJ1-1, with 12 bases that match TRBD1. Unmatched junction bases numbered 11, after V lost 5 bases and J lost 4 bases. This CDR3 spans 17 amino acids. The germline gives CDR1 SNHLY, CDR2 FYNNEI. The CDR3 nucleotides read TGTGCCAGCAGTTGGGGGACAGGGGGCTTCAGTGGCACTGAAGCTTTCTTT. Its translation: CASSWGTGGFSGTEAFF.

Relative to its sample, this clone is medium-sized. V gene TRBV12-3 or TRBV12-4 combines with J gene TRBJ2-3; D remains unclear. V lost 3 bases and J lost 1, with 11 bases in between. This CDR3 comprises 15 residues. The CDR3 region has the DNA TGTGCCAGCAGTTTGTTGAGTATCGGCACAGATACGCAGTATTTT. Translating gives CASSLLSIGTDTQYF.

This clone was seen many times. The chain recombines TRBV7-2 with TRBJ2-3; TRBD2 matches 10 bases. V shed 2 bases, J shed 4 bases, and the junction held 3 bases outside the gene matches. CDR1 is SGHTA, CDR2 FQGNSA, per germline. The CDR3 has 15 residues. The DNA for the CDR3 is TGTGCCAGCAGCTTAAGCGGGGGGGCCCCAGATACGCAGTATTTT. Its translation is CASSLSGGAPDTQYF.

The chain combines TRBV5-6 with TRBJ2-7; D remains ambiguous. The CDR3 is made up of 13 amino acids. V was cut by 0 bases and J by 6 bases, with 10 bases left in between. CDR1 SGHDT and CDR2 YYEEEE come from the germline V gene. CDR3 sequence reads: CASSLGWRGEQYF. The CDR3 region has the DNA TGTGCCAGCAGCTTGGGGTGGCGCGGCGAGCAGTACTTC.

This clone was seen many times. This chain joins TRBV5-1 and TRBJ1-1; perhaps TRBD1 as D (5 bases). CDR1 is SGHRS, CDR2 YFSETQ, per germline. The V and J ends lost 0 bases and 0 bases respectively, with 12 bases between them. The CDR3 contains 16 residues. The CDR3 coding sequence is TGCGCCAGCAGCTTGGTTGGGGGTCCTATGAACACTGAAGCTTTCTTT. This gives the protein CASSLVGGPMNTEAFF. The whole variable domain, remainder taken from reference TRBV5-1 and TRBJ1-1, is KAGVTQTPRYLIKTRGQQVTLSCSPISGHRSVSWYQQTPGQGLQFLFEYFSETQRNKGNFPGRFSGRQFSNSRSEMNVSTLELGDSALYLCASSLVGGPMNTEAFFGQGTRLTVV.

This clone has a handful of counts. A much larger clone lies a single base off, so this may be a read error. The missing conserved phenylalanine or tryptophan at the end of this CDR3 makes a read error likely. The chain links TRBV5-6 to TRBJ2-7; 8 nucleotides align to TRBD1. Per germline, CDR1 SGHDT and CDR2 YYEEEE. The V gene end was trimmed by 4 bases and the J gene end by 5 bases; junction bases not matched to a gene: 8. The CDR3 runs 14 residues. The CDR3 DNA reads as TGTGCCAGCAGCACCAGGACAGGGTTCGACGAGCAGTACCTC. This sequence encodes CASSTRTGFDEQYL.

This clone was recorded at least ten times. The gene calls are TRBV12-3 or TRBV12-4 and TRBJ1-6; no clear D gene. The V end lost 3 bases, the J end lost 6 bases, and 12 bases lay between the germline ends. This CDR3 has 15 residues. Here the CDR3 DNA reads TGTGCCAGCAGTTTTGGAGGCAGAAGTAATTCACCCCTCCACTTT. Residues: CASSFGGRSNSPLHF.

The genes are TRBV5-1 and TRBJ2-1; D tentatively reads TRBD1 or TRBD2 (5 bases each). Germline V gene lookup returns CDR1 SGHRS and CDR2 YFSETQ. This CDR3 spans 15 amino acids. V was shortened by 3 bases and J by 8 bases, with 18 bases between the two germline ends. The CDR3 DNA reads as TGCGCCAGCAGCTGGAGAGGGACGCCGATGGATGAGCAGTTCTTC. It is translated as CASSWRGTPMDEQFF. Variable domain in full (rest from reference TRBV5-1 and TRBJ2-1): KAGVTQTPRYLIKTRGQQVTLSCSPISGHRSVSWYQQTPGQGLQFLFEYFSETQRNKGNFPGRFSGRQFSNSRSEMNVSTLELGDSALYLCASSWRGTPMDEQFFGPGTRLTVL.

The chain is built from TRBV30 and TRBJ1-1; TRBD1 is a possible D gene (6 bases). The CDR3 runs to 12 residues. In germline, CDR1 is GTSNPN, CDR2 SVGIG (reference sequence). Trimming removed 5 bases from V and 5 bases from J, with 12 bases in between. The CDR3: CAWRTGPTEAFF. In DNA, the CDR3 is TGTGCCTGGCGCACAGGGCCAACTGAAGCTTTCTTT.

This clone was seen many times. A much larger clone sits a single nucleotide away, making a read error possible. The CDR3, as DNA: TGTGCCAGCAGCCTCTCGGGACTAGCGGCCTACAACGAGCAGTTCTTC. Translation gives CASSLSGLAAYNEQFF. The chain links TRBV11-1 to TRBJ2-1; 11 nucleotides match TRBD2. The CDR3 covers 16 residues. Germline CDR1 and CDR2: SGHAT and FQDESV (reference sequence).

This clone is termed medium-sized. CDR3 amino acids: CASSLGTGRVTQYF. The CDR3 DNA reads as TGTGCCAGCAGTCTGGGGACAGGGAGGGTTACGCAGTATTTT. The rearrangement uses TRBV12-3 or TRBV12-4 and TRBJ2-3; TRBD1 aligns across 9 bases. CDR3 length: 14 amino acids. Trimming removed 5 bases from V and 8 bases from J; junction bases left unmatched: 8.